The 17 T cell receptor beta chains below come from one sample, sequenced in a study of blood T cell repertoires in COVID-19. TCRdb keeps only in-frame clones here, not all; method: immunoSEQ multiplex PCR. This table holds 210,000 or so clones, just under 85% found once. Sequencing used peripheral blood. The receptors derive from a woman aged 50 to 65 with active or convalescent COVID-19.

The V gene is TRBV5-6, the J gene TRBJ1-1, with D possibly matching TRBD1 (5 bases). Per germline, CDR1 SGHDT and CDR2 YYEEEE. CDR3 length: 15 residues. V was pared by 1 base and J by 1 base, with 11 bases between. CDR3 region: CASSLLRVRNTEAFF. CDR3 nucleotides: TGTGCCAGCAGCTTGCTCAGGGTCCGGAACACTGAAGCTTTCTTT.

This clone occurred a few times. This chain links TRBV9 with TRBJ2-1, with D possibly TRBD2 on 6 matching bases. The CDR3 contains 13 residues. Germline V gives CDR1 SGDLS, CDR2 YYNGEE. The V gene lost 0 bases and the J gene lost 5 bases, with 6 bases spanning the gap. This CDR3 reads CASSVASDNEQFF. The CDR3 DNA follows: TGTGCCAGCAGCGTAGCTAGCGACAATGAGCAGTTCTTC. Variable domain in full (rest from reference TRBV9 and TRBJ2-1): DSGVTQTPKHLITATGQRVTLRCSPRSGDLSVYWYQQSLDQGLQFLIQYYNGEERAKGNILERFSAQQFPDLHSELNLSSLELGDSALYFCASSVASDNEQFFGPGTRLTVL.

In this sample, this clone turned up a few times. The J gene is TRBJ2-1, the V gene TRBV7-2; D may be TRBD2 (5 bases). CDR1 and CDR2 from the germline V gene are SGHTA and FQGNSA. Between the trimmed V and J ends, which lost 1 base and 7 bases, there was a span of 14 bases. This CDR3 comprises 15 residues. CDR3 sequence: CASSLVPSYRNEQFF. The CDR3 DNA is TGTGCCAGCAGCTTAGTCCCTAGCTATCGTAATGAGCAGTTCTTC.

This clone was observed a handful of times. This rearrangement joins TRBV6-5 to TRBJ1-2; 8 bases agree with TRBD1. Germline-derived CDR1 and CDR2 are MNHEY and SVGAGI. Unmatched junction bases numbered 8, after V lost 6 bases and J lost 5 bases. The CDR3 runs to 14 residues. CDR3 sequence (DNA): TGTGCCAGCAGGAGTCGGGACAGGTTTTATGGCTACACCTTC. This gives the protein CASRSRDRFYGYTF.

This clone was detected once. The CDR3 here is CASSPTSGRYNEQFF. The CDR3 region has the DNA TGTGCCAGCAGCCCGACTAGCGGGAGATACAATGAGCAGTTCTTC. This sequence joins TRBV7-3 and TRBJ2-1; TRBD2 aligns across 12 bases. The germline gives CDR1 SGHTA, CDR2 FQGTGA. Losses at the gene ends were 5 bases for V and 4 bases for J; bases not matched to a gene: 3. The CDR3 length is 15 residues.

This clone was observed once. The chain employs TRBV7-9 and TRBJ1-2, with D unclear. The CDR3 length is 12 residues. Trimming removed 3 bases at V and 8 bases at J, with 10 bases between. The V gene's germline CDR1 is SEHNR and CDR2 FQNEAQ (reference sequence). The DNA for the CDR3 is TGTGCCAGCAGCTTTGGAGGTTCGGGCTACACCTTC. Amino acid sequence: CASSFGGSGYTF.

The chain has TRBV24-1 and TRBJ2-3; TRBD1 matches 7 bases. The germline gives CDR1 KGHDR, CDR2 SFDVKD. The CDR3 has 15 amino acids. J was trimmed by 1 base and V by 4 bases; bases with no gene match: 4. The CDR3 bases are TGTGCCACCAGTGAATCCGGGACAGGCACAGATACGCAGTATTTT. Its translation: CATSESGTGTDTQYF.

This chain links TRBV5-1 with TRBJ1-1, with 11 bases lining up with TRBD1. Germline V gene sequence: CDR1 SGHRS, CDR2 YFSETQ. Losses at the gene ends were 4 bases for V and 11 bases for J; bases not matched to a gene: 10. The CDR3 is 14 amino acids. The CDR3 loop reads CASSPGQGGLSAFF. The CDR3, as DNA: TGCGCCAGCAGCCCGGGACAGGGGGGCTTGTCTGCTTTCTTT.

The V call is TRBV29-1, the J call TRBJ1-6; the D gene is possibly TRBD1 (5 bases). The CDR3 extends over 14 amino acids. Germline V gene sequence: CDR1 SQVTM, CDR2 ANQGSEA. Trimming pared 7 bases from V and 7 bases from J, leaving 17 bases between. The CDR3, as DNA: TGCAGCGCTTTTGGGGGGAGGGAAAATTCACCCCTCCACTTT. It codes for CSAFGGRENSPLHF.

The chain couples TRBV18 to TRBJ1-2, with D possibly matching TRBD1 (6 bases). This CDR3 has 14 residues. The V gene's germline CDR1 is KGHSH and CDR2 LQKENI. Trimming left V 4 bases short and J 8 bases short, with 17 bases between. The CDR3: CASSLEDGRGGYTF. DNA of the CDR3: TGTGCCAGCTCACTCGAGGACGGCAGGGGCGGCTACACCTTC.

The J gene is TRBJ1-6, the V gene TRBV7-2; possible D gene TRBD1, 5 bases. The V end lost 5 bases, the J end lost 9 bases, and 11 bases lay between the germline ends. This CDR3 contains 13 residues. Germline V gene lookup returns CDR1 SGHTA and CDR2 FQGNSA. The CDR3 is CASSPGGSSPLHF. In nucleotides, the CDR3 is TGTGCCAGCAGCCCCGGGGGGAGTTCACCCCTCCACTTT. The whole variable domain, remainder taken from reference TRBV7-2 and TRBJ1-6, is GAGVSQSPSNKVTEKGKDVELRCDPISGHTALYWYRQSLGQGLEFLIYFQGNSAPDKSGLPSDRFSAERTGGSVSTLTIQRTQQEDSAVYLCASSPGGSSPLHFGNGTRLTVT.

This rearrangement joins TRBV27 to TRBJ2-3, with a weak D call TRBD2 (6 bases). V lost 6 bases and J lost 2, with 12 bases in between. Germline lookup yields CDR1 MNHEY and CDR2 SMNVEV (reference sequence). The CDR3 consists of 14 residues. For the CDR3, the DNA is TGTGCCAGCAGAGGGGAGGACGTCACAGATACGCAGTATTTT. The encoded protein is CASRGEDVTDTQYF.

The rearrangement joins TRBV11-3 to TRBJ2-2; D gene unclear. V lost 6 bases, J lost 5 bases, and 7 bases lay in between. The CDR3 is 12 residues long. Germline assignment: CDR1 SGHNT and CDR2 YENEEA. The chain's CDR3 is CASSVGTGELFF. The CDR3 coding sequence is TGTGCCAGCAGTGTCGGGACCGGGGAGCTGTTTTTT. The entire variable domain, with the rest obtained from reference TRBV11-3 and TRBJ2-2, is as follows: EAGVVQSPRYKIIEKKQPVAFWCNPISGHNTLYWYLQNLGQGPELLIRYENEEAVDDSQLPKDRFSAERLKGVDSTLKIQPAELGDSAVYLCASSVGTGELFFGEGSRLTVL.

The chain's CDR3 is CATSDSRQGETQYF. CDR3 coding DNA: TGTGCCACCAGTGATTCGAGACAGGGGGAGACCCAGTACTTC. The gene calls are TRBV24-1 and TRBJ2-5, with 8 bases aligning to TRBD1. CDR3 length: 14 residues. Germline V CDR1 and CDR2: KGHDR, SFDVKD. Germline trimming cut 2 bases from V and 5 bases from J; bases unmatched to any gene: 3.

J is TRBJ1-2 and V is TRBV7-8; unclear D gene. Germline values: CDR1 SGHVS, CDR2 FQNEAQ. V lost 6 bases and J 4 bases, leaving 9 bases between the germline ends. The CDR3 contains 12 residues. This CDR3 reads CASSLPGYGYTF. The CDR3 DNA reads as TGTGCCAGCAGTCTACCCGGCTATGGCTACACCTTC.

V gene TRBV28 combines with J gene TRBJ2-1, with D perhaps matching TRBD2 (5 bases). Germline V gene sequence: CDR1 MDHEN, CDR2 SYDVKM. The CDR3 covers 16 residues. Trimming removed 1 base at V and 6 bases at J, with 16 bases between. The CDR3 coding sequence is TGTGCCAGCAGTTTATCGGACGGGAAGAAATCCAATGAGCAGTTCTTC. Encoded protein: CASSLSDGKKSNEQFF.

The CDR3 DNA reads TGTGCCAGCAGTTCCCTCCGGACAGGGAGGGATGAAAAACTGTTTTTT. This gives the protein CASSSLRTGRDEKLFF. The rearrangement uses TRBV27 and TRBJ1-4; 8 bases fit TRBD1. This CDR3 has 16 amino acids. After removal of 4 bases from V and 6 bases from J, the junction contained 10 bases not matched to a gene. The V gene's germline CDR1 is MNHEY and CDR2 SMNVEV (reference sequence).